These T cell receptor beta chains were read from a single sample in a study of siplizumab effects on memory and regulatory T cells. Only in-frame clones appear in the TCRdb table, and some are missing; sequencing was by immunoSEQ multiplex PCR. The sample has 70,000 to 90,000 clones, 90% to 95% seen once. The specimen was CD8+ T cells sorted from blood. The receptors originated from a human donor in good health. Both conserved end residues are part of each CDR3. The D gene is left open where the match is weak. Expanded clones are given a class, and other clones once, few, many or no size at all.

D	V	J	size	CDR3	DNA
-	TRBV7-9	TRBJ1-4	-	CASSLGTSTNEKLFF	TGTGCCAGCAGTCTGGGGACTTCAACTAATGAAAAACTGTTTTTT
-	TRBV5-1	TRBJ1-1	-	CASSLWTVMNTEAFF	TGCGCCAGCAGCTTATGGACAGTCATGAACACTGAAGCTTTCTTT
-	TRBV27	TRBJ2-3	-	CASSLRGTDTQYF	TGTGCCAGCAGTTTAAGGGGTACAGATACGCAGTATTTT
-	TRBV27	TRBJ2-3	-	CASGWGGADTQYF	TGTGCCAGCGGGTGGGGGGGCGCAGATACGCAGTATTTT
-	TRBV7-6	TRBJ2-7	-	CASSRGDTTYEQYF	TGTGCCAGCAGCCGCGGGGACACCACCTACGAGCAGTACTTC
TRBD2	TRBV6-1	TRBJ2-7	-	CASSDGTSSYEQYF	TGTGCCAGCAGTGATGGGACTAGCTCTTACGAGCAGTACTTC
TRBD1	TRBV19	TRBJ2-7	-	CASSADRGPYEQYF	TGTGCCAGTAGTGCCGACAGGGGGCCCTACGAGCAGTACTTC
-	TRBV4-1	TRBJ2-1	once	CASSQGGPKEQFF	TGCGCCAGCAGCCAGGGGGGGCCAAAGGAGCAGTTCTTC
-	TRBV28	TRBJ2-3	-	CASSLVGGGRDTQYF	TGTGCCAGCAGTTTGGTTGGTGGGGGCCGGGATACGCAGTATTTT
TRBD1	TRBV4-2	TRBJ1-1	-	CASSDPGQQNTEAFF	TGTGCCAGCAGTGATCCGGGACAGCAGAACACTGAAGCTTTCTTT
-	TRBV7-2	TRBJ2-1	-	CASSKAGQLRNEQFF	TGTGCCAGCAGCAAGGCGGGACAGTTACGCAATGAGCAGTTCTTC
-	TRBV6-6	TRBJ2-4	-	CASRHDPDRENIQYF	TGTGCCAGCAGACACGACCCGGACAGAGAAAACATTCAGTACTTC
-	TRBV27	TRBJ2-5	-	CASSFAGHQETQYF	TGTGCCAGCAGTTTCGCAGGGCACCAAGAGACCCAGTACTTC
TRBD2	TRBV7-8	TRBJ2-7	-	CASSLLAGTYEQYF	TGTGCCAGCAGCCTACTAGCGGGGACCTACGAGCAGTACTTC
-	TRBV4-1	TRBJ2-3	-	CASSQDMGVSDTQYF	TGCGCCAGCAGCCAAGACATGGGTGTTTCAGATACGCAGTATTTT
-	TRBV5-1	TRBJ1-2	-	CASSFWTLDGYTF	TGCGCCAGCAGCTTTTGGACCCTCGATGGCTACACCTTC
-	TRBV5-6	TRBJ2-3	-	CASRSWGGDTDTQYF	TGTGCCAGCAGGTCATGGGGGGGCGACACAGATACGCAGTATTTT
TRBD1	TRBV7-9	TRBJ2-2	-	CASSLVIPGGEKKLFF	TGTGCCAGCAGCTTAGTAATCCCAGGGGGCGAAAAGAAGCTGTTTTTT
TRBD2	TRBV7-2	TRBJ2-3	-	CASSLGVSGGGTDTQYF	TGTGCCAGCAGCTTAGGGGTGAGCGGGGGGGGCACAGATACGCAGTATTTT
TRBD1	TRBV15	TRBJ2-2	once	CATSRPGQFSEDTGELFF	TGTGCCACCAGCAGGCCGGGACAGTTCTCCGAGGACACCGGGGAGCTGTTTTTT
TRBD2	TRBV19	TRBJ2-3	once	CASSHQRRGEADTQYF	TGTGCCAGTAGCCACCAGAGGCGGGGGGAGGCAGATACGCAGTATTTT
TRBD2	TRBV27	TRBJ2-1	-	CASSLTSGGYNEQFF	TGTGCCAGCAGCTTGACTAGCGGGGGCTACAATGAGCAGTTCTTC
-	TRBV21-1	TRBJ2-1	-	CASTVVPLHSPYNEQFF	TGTGCCAGCACTGTCGTTCCTCTCCACAGCCCCTACAATGAGCAGTTCTTC
-	TRBV9	TRBJ2-3	-	CASSVVVGGADTQYF	TGTGCCAGCAGCGTAGTAGTAGGGGGGGCCGATACGCAGTATTTT
TRBD2	TRBV7-9	TRBJ2-3	-	CASSFSETSGDVDTQYF	TGTGCCAGCAGCTTCTCCGAGACTAGCGGGGACGTAGATACGCAGTATTTT
-	TRBV7-3	TRBJ1-2	-	CASSPTGPTDGYTF	TGTGCCAGCAGCCCAACCGGGCCGACGGATGGCTACACCTTC
-	TRBV4-1	TRBJ2-1	-	CASSQESSRDYNEQFF	TGCGCCAGCAGCCAAGAAAGTTCGCGAGATTACAATGAGCAGTTCTTC
-	TRBV5-4	TRBJ2-7	-	CASSFIGDEQYF	TGTGCCAGCAGCTTCATAGGGGACGAGCAGTACTTC
TRBD2	TRBV9	TRBJ2-7	-	CASSVVGGWLAGGPHEQYF	TGTGCCAGCAGCGTAGTGGGTGGTTGGCTAGCGGGGGGGCCCCACGAGCAGTACTTC
TRBD1	TRBV28	TRBJ1-1	-	CASSPGTGNTEAFF	TGTGCCAGCAGCCCAGGGACAGGGAACACTGAAGCTTTCTTT
-	TRBV4-2	TRBJ2-5	-	CASSQSYLGYETQYF	TGTGCCAGCAGCCAATCGTATCTGGGCTACGAGACCCAGTACTTC
-	TRBV4-3	TRBJ1-2	-	CASSQKVASYGYTF	TGCGCCAGCAGCCAGAAAGTGGCTTCCTATGGCTACACCTTC
TRBD1	TRBV7-9	TRBJ2-7	once	CASSLRDSYEQYF	TGTGCCAGCAGCTTAAGGGACAGCTACGAGCAGTACTTC
-	TRBV19	TRBJ2-7	-	CASSIGDFSYEQYF	TGTGCCAGTAGTATAGGAGACTTCTCCTACGAGCAGTACTTC
-	TRBV7-3	TRBJ2-1	-	CASSQGGTYNEQFF	TGTGCCAGCAGCCAAGGCGGGACATACAATGAGCAGTTCTTC
-	TRBV18	TRBJ1-5	-	CASSPPSNQPQHF	TGTGCCAGCTCACCGCCTAGCAATCAGCCCCAGCATTTT
-	TRBV9	TRBJ1-1	once	CASSVGGGRANTEAFF	TGTGCCAGCAGCGTAGGAGGGGGTAGGGCGAACACTGAAGCTTTCTTT